A selection of T cell receptor beta chains follows, all from one sample in a study of Tregs in tolerant kidney transplant recipients. The method was immunoSEQ multiplex PCR; TCRdb's version includes in-frame clones alone and lacks a portion of them. Seen here are some 250,000 clones, about 80% observed once, and the top ten hold around 0.6%. Sequencing was done on a sample of CD4+ T cells from blood. These receptors were collected from a human donor in good health. Both conserved end residues are trimmed from each CDR3.

CDR3: ATSRVGTGLHYEQY
V: TRBV15
J: TRBJ2-7

CDR3: ASSLIGSWSNQPQH
V: TRBV27
J: TRBJ1-5

CDR3: ASSLIPREEWNTGELF
V: TRBV5-1
J: TRBJ2-2

CDR3: ASTKAGQGRGYT
V: TRBV6-1
J: TRBJ1-2

CDR3: AWSLGRHREEGYT
V: TRBV30
J: TRBJ1-2

CDR3: ASSLAGGLSSYEQY
V: TRBV5-4
J: TRBJ2-7

CDR3: ASSISLDRVYEQY
V: TRBV6-6
J: TRBJ2-7

CDR3: SVGSSGNTIY
V: TRBV29-1
J: TRBJ1-3

CDR3: ASSQGNRGANTGELF
V: TRBV4-2
J: TRBJ2-2

CDR3: ASSLSGGASDTQY
V: TRBV6-4
J: TRBJ2-3

CDR3: ASSYTRDGGYT
V: TRBV6-5
J: TRBJ1-2

CDR3: ASRLAGGPGTQY
V: TRBV2
J: TRBJ2-3

CDR3: ASSSSPYEQY
V: TRBV19
J: TRBJ2-7

CDR3: ASNKRGGLGETQY
V: TRBV19
J: TRBJ2-5

CDR3: ASSELFGFEARAKNIQY
V: TRBV2
J: TRBJ2-4

CDR3: ASSSWTGSLQETQY
V: TRBV5-1
J: TRBJ2-5

CDR3: ASPPGQGARETQY
V: TRBV2
J: TRBJ2-5